Below, 17 T cell receptor beta chains from the same sample are listed, as sequenced in a study of blood T cell repertoires in COVID-19. Profiling relied on immunoSEQ multiplex PCR, and the TCRdb table lists in-frame clones only, not all of them. The sample includes 99,000 or so clones, roughly four fifths of them seen just once. Sequenced: peripheral blood. The receptor source for this set is a woman older than 75 with acute or convalescent COVID-19.

The rearrangement uses TRBV7-2 and TRBJ1-4, with D unclear. Between the trimmed V and J ends, which lost 4 bases and 5 bases, there was a span of 14 bases. Germline values: CDR1 SGHTA, CDR2 FQGNSA. CDR3 length: 15 amino acids. The CDR3 reads CASSSPRSTNEKLFF. The CDR3 region has the DNA TGTGCCAGCAGCTCCCCCCGCAGTACGAATGAAAAACTGTTTTTT.

The CDR3 DNA reads as TGTGCCAGCACCAAGCTAGCGGGAGATACCGATACGCAGTATTTT. Translating it yields CASTKLAGDTDTQYF. This chain joins TRBV27 and TRBJ2-3, with 10 bases matching TRBD2. CDR1 and CDR2 (germline): MNHEY, SMNVEV (reference sequence). J gave up 6 bases and V 7 bases, and 10 bases lay outside the gene matches. This CDR3 region has 15 residues.

The chain joins TRBV2 to TRBJ1-5, with D unresolved. The CDR3 runs to 14 residues. Trimming took 4 bases from V and 3 from J, leaving 10 bases between them. From germline, CDR1 is SNHLY and CDR2 FYNNEI. DNA of the CDR3: TGTGCCAGCAGTGGACAAATCAACAATCAGCCCCAGCATTTT. Its protein product is CASSGQINNQPQHF.

CDR3 bases: TGTGCCAGCTCACCGGGGCGGGATACAGATACGCAGTATTTT. Translating it yields CASSPGRDTDTQYF. The rearrangement uses TRBV18 and TRBJ2-3; D may be TRBD2 (6 bases). The germline V and J ends were trimmed by 3 bases and 3 bases, with 10 bases remaining between them. In germline, CDR1 is KGHSH, CDR2 LQKENI. The CDR3 is 14 residues long.

This chain joins TRBV19 and TRBJ2-3, with D maybe TRBD1 (6 bases). With 5 bases removed from V and 6 bases from J, the gap between germline ends came to 18 bases. This CDR3 region has 15 residues. The germline gives CDR1 LNHDA, CDR2 SQIVND (reference sequence). CDR3 sequence: CASSSNRALIDTQYF. As DNA, the CDR3 is TGTGCCAGTAGTTCAAACAGGGCTTTGATCGATACGCAGTATTTT.

This chain joins TRBV10-3 and TRBJ2-1; TRBD2 matches at 14 bases. V was clipped by 4 bases and J by 8 bases; unmatched bases: 7. CDR3 size: 16 residues. The germline V gene encodes CDR1 ENHRY and CDR2 SYGVKD. In DNA form, the CDR3 reads TGTGCCATCAGTGCCCAGGGACTAGCGGGAGTTGATGAGCAGTTCTTC. Protein: CAISAQGLAGVDEQFF.

Written as DNA, the CDR3 is TGTGCCAGCAGCACAACAGGGGGAGGGTACGAGCAGTACTTC. This gives the protein CASSTTGGGYEQYF. The chain carries TRBV7-9 and TRBJ2-7; D perhaps matches TRBD1 (8 bases). This CDR3 spans 14 amino acids. Per germline, CDR1 SEHNR and CDR2 FQNEAQ (reference sequence). The V gene lost 5 bases and the J gene lost 4 bases, with 15 bases spanning the gap.

This clone was counted a few times. The chain combines TRBV19 with TRBJ2-1; TRBD2 matches 10 bases. Germline V gene sequence: CDR1 LNHDA, CDR2 SQIVND (reference sequence). The V and J ends lost 7 bases and 0 bases, in that order; junction bases with no gene match: 6. The CDR3 length is 16 residues. CDR3 amino acids: CASTGAGGSSYNEQFF. CDR3 in DNA: TGTGCCAGTACCGGAGCGGGAGGGAGCTCCTACAATGAGCAGTTCTTC.

The rearrangement links TRBV19 to TRBJ1-2, with D tentatively TRBD1 (5 bases). This CDR3 is built from 14 residues. Germline values: CDR1 LNHDA, CDR2 SQIVND (reference sequence). V was cut by 3 bases and J by 1 base, with 9 bases left in between. This chain's CDR3 is CASSMGRDNYGYTF. CDR3 in DNA: TGTGCCAGTAGTATGGGCAGGGATAACTATGGCTACACCTTC.

The J gene is TRBJ2-7, the V gene TRBV11-3; TRBD1 agrees at 7 bases. Per the germline V gene, CDR1 is SGHNT and CDR2 is YENEEA. Germline trimming cut 5 bases from V and 1 base from J; bases unmatched to any gene: 5. The CDR3 runs 14 residues. For the CDR3, the DNA is TGTGCCAGCAGCCCGAGGGACAGTTCCTACGAGCAGTACGTC. Translated: CASSPRDSSYEQYV.

This clone was seen just once. CDR3 DNA: TGTGCCAGCAGTACCGGGACAGAAGATGGCTACACCTTC. Translated, it gives CASSTGTEDGYTF. The chain links TRBV28 to TRBJ1-2, with 7 bases lining up with TRBD1. There are 13 residues in the CDR3. CDR1 is MDHEN, CDR2 SYDVKM, per germline. The V gene end was trimmed by 5 bases and the J gene end by 6 bases; junction bases not matched to a gene: 6.

The table lists this clone with a count of one. The gene calls are TRBV20-1 and TRBJ2-2; D may be TRBD1 (5 bases). The CDR3 sequence is 14 residues long. From germline, CDR1 is DFQATT and CDR2 SNEGSKA (reference sequence). Trimming cost V 3 bases and J 7 bases, with 15 bases left between them. The CDR3 region is CSASVSGRGGELFF. DNA for the CDR3: TGCAGTGCTAGTGTTTCAGGGCGTGGCGGGGAGCTGTTTTTT.

This clone has just one count. V and J are TRBV6-6 and TRBJ2-7, with a possible D match to TRBD2 (6 bases). The length of the CDR3 is 12 residues. CDR1 is MNHNY, CDR2 SVGAGI, per germline (reference sequence). V shed 6 bases and J shed 3 bases, with 9 bases lying between them. CDR3: CASSTGVYEQYF. For the CDR3, the DNA is TGTGCCAGCAGCACGGGAGTCTACGAGCAGTACTTC.

This chain uses TRBV6-1 with TRBJ1-2, with 10 bases lining up with TRBD1. Trimming cost V 2 bases and J 4 bases; bases outside gene matches: 4. This CDR3 is built from 15 residues. Germline V gives CDR1 MNHNS, CDR2 SASEGT. CDR3 sequence: CASSESWTGGYGYTF. The CDR3 DNA follows: TGTGCCAGCAGTGAATCCTGGACAGGGGGCTATGGCTACACCTTC.

V and J are TRBV27 and TRBJ2-5; tentative D call: TRBD1 (5 bases). Germline CDR1 and CDR2: MNHEY and SMNVEV (reference sequence). The CDR3 has 14 amino acids. Trimming pared 2 bases from V and 3 bases from J, leaving 10 bases between. The CDR3 region has the DNA TGTGCCAGCAGTTTACAAGGCAGGGAAGAGACCCAGTACTTC. Translation: CASSLQGREETQYF.

The chain joins TRBV12-5 to TRBJ1-6; TRBD1 is a possible D gene (6 bases). This CDR3 region has 15 residues. Germline lookup yields CDR1 LGHNT and CDR2 FRNRAP. V gave up 9 bases and J gave up 5 bases, with 17 bases separating them. The CDR3 is CASTLRTANNSPLHF. CDR3 sequence (DNA): TGTGCTAGCACCCTAAGGACAGCCAATAATTCACCCCTCCACTTT.

This chain connects TRBV28 to TRBJ2-7, with 7 bases fitting TRBD1. Germline CDR1 and CDR2: MDHEN and SYDVKM. There are 14 residues in the CDR3. V gave up 2 bases and J gave up 2 bases; unmatched junction bases: 3. The CDR3 nucleotides are TGTGCCAGCAGTTTAGAGACAGGGACCTACGAGCAGTACTTC. The encoded protein is CASSLETGTYEQYF.